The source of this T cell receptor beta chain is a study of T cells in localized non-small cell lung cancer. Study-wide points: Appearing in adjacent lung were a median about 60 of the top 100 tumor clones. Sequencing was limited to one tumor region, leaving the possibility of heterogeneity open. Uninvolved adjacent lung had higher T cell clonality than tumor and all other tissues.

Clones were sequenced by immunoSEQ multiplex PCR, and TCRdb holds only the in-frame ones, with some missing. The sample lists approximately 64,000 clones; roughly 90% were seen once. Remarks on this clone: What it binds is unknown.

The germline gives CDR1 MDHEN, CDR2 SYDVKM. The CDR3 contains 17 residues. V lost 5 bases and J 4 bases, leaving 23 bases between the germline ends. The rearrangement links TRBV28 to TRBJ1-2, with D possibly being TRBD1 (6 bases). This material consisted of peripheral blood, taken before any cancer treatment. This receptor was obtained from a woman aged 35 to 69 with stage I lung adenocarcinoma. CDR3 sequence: CASSLPGGSHDTYGYTF. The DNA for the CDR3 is TGTGCCAGCAGTCTCCCGGGGGGCTCCCATGATACCTATGGCTACACCTTC.